The rows below give T cell receptor beta chains drawn from one sample of a study of blood T cell repertoires in COVID-19. Method: immunoSEQ multiplex PCR; TCRdb's copy keeps in-frame clones and lacks some. This table has about 100,000 clones, roughly 80% appearing once. Material: peripheral blood. The receptors come from a woman aged 70-85 years with acute or convalescent COVID-19. CDR3s include the opening cysteine and the closing phenylalanine or tryptophan. The order of the fields is V gene, D gene, J gene, clone size, CDR3 protein, CDR3 DNA. The D gene is left open where the match is weak. Clone size is given for some rows only: seen once, a few or many times, or a class if the clone is expanded.

V: TRBV10-3; D: .; J: TRBJ1-4; size: .; CDR3: CAISVGSFNEKLFF; DNA: TGTGCCATCAGTGTGGGCAGTTTTAATGAAAAACTGTTTTTT
V: TRBV5-1; D: .; J: TRBJ1-6; size: few; CDR3: CASSLPGENSPLHF; DNA: TGCGCCAGCAGCTTACCAGGGGAGAATTCACCCCTCCACTTT
V: TRBV6-2/TRBV6-3; D: TRBD1; J: TRBJ1-6; size: .; CDR3: CASSYAGTGRHDSPLHF; DNA: TGTGCCAGCAGTTACGCGGGGACAGGGCGGCACGATTCACCCCTCCACTTT
V: TRBV20-1; D: .; J: TRBJ2-1; size: .; CDR3: CGGGHGNEQFF; DNA: TGCGGGGGGGGACACGGCAATGAGCAGTTCTTC
V: TRBV18; D: TRBD1; J: TRBJ1-2; size: .; CDR3: CASSPSQSWTGGFNARNYGYTF; DNA: TGTGCCAGCTCACCTTCTCAAAGCTGGACAGGGGGCTTCAACGCACGTAACTATGGCTACACCTTC
V: TRBV6-6; D: .; J: TRBJ1-5; size: .; CDR3: CASTGIQDNQPQHF; DNA: TGTGCCAGCACCGGTATCCAGGATAATCAGCCCCAGCATTTT
V: TRBV5-5; D: .; J: TRBJ1-1; size: few; CDR3: CASSSTSVDILNTEAFF; DNA: TGTGCCAGCAGCTCCACGTCGGTAGACATTTTGAACACTGAAGCTTTCTTT
V: TRBV28; D: .; J: TRBJ2-5; size: .; CDR3: CASSGPGQETQYF; DNA: TGTGCCAGCAGTGGGCCAGGGCAAGAGACCCAGTACTTC
V: TRBV11-2; D: .; J: TRBJ2-1; size: .; CDR3: CASSLVRAGADEQFF; DNA: TGTGCCAGCAGCTTAGTGCGGGCAGGCGCCGATGAGCAGTTCTTC
V: TRBV19; D: .; J: TRBJ2-5; size: .; CDR3: CASSIGQGGETQYF; DNA: TGTGCCAGTAGTATAGGTCAAGGGGGAGAGACCCAGTACTTC
V: TRBV6-5; D: .; J: TRBJ1-3; size: .; CDR3: CASSYGGAGNTIYF; DNA: TGTGCCAGCAGTTACGGGGGGGCTGGAAACACCATATATTTT
V: TRBV25-1; D: TRBD1; J: TRBJ1-6; size: .; CDR3: CASSDRQGSYNSPLHF; DNA: TGTGCCAGCAGTGATCGACAGGGATCCTATAATTCACCCCTCCACTTT
V: TRBV6-5; D: .; J: TRBJ2-5; size: .; CDR3: CASSSEVPETQYF; DNA: TGTGCCAGCTCCTCGGAGGTACCCGAGACCCAGTACTTC
V: TRBV4-3; D: .; J: TRBJ1-1; size: .; CDR3: CASSQDTTRENTEAFF; DNA: TGCGCCAGCAGCCAAGATACCACCCGGGAAAACACTGAAGCTTTCTTT